The source of this TCR beta chain is a study of blood T cell repertoires in COVID-19. Seattle's enrolled individuals joined amid active infection and were then monitored longitudinally. The repertoire was sequenced with immunoSEQ multiplex PCR; TCRdb's copy has only in-frame clones and lacks some. The sample contains a few hundred thousand clones, 86% of which appear only once. CDR1 SEHNR and CDR2 FQNEAQ come from the germline V gene (reference sequence). The length of the CDR3 is 13 residues. The V and J ends lost 5 bases and 1 base respectively, with 8 bases between them. The sequence derives from a woman aged 55-70 years with COVID-19, enrolled during active disease. The sample consisted of peripheral blood. The chain joins TRBV7-9 to TRBJ1-1, with no clear D. Here the CDR3 DNA reads TGTGCCAGCAGCCCGCTAAGGAACACTGAAGCTTTCTTT. Its translation is CASSPLRNTEAFF.